The subject of this entry is one T cell receptor beta chain. This clone was recorded a few times. The antigen this receptor binds is unknown. It has no much larger one-base neighbor in the sample; base qualities were not kept. The data were taken from a study of beta chain features in type 1 diabetes (dated by TCRdb to 2016 to 2019). Background on the whole study: Mean age, gender distribution, total cell number and subset yield did not differ between patients and healthy donors. In the study, TCRB repertoires of sorted circulating CD4+ T cell subsets from recently diagnosed type 1 diabetes patients were compared with those of matched healthy donors. Regulatory and stem cell-like memory subsets were isolated from only 8 patients and roughly eight healthy donors, whereas naive and central memory subsets came from all 30 or so donors. A total of around 100 million sorted cells were examined across all samples, and RNA yield correlated strongly with the number of cells per subset. The paper as a whole reports these results and caveats: Only small numbers of individuals were included in the HLA sub-analyses, which left unresolved whether HLA type had any influence on TCRB rearrangement. Because cDNA rather than genomic DNA was sequenced, highly expressing activated cells could have been over-represented, although no difference in activation and CD3 levels was found between groups. The naive, central memory and regulatory TCRB repertoires appeared to resemble one another more closely among patients than among healthy donors. A moderate but significant shortening of TCRB CDR3 length was observed in type 1 diabetes patients in all four CD4+ subsets. At VDJ recombination sites, type 1 diabetes patients had fewer insertions and more deleted nucleotides, which implies abnormalities in thymic rearrangement. PCR may preferentially amplify shorter templates, but because patient and control samples were amplified and corrected together, any resulting skew would affect both groups equally.

The entire isolated RNA was reverse transcribed using the High Capacity cDNA Reverse Transcription Kit, and thus expressed TCRB transcripts were sequenced. Naive, central memory and regulatory T cell samples underwent deep immunoSEQ sequencing, averaging around 4 million total reads per sample. Sorted cells were lysed in RLT buffer and RNA was extracted with DNase-treated RNeasy Micro or Mini kits, depending on cell number. Each cell subset was processed separately to prevent cross-contamination, with patient and healthy donor samples processed together. Using the immunoSEQ multiplex PCR, TCRB sequences were amplified from cDNA into 87-bp fragments spanning the CDR3 region. Sequencing of the amplicons was done on the Illumina HiSeq platform. Under the source paper's analysis protocol: PCR bias was computationally corrected using synthetic template baselines, reads within Hamming distance 2 were collapsed, and singletons that could not be merged were discarded. By aligning reads against IMGT, V, D and J genes, CDR3 length, and insertions or deletions at six rearrangement sites were assigned. Within each subset, clonotype counts were normalized to the number of sorted cells before true diversity and Gini coefficients were calculated with the tcR R package. Repertoire sharing was quantified using the overlap coefficient calculated on TCRB nucleotide sequences. As a proxy for the pre-selection repertoire, out-of-frame TCRB sequences from naive cells were analyzed. TCRdb retrieved this table from immuneACCESS and kept in-frame rearrangements only. Not all clones are present; in checked studies, unresolved V genes account for under half, and no reason is known for the remainder. V, J and clone size are taken as reported in that table, and D and trimming were inferred from the DNA itself. The sample data list hundreds of thousands of clones, and roughly 12% of these were observed just once. Around 0.02% of the sample rests with the top ten.

From each donor, a single peripheral blood sample of around 120 mL on average was drawn into heparinised tubes. Naive, central memory, regulatory and stem cell-like memory CD4+ T cells were sorted on a BD FACSAria II using a panel including CD45RO, CCR7, CD25, CD127, CD95 and CD27. All sorted populations exceeded 95% purity. PBMCs were isolated right away by Lymphoprep density gradient centrifugation and were stained directly, without culture. So that batch effects would be minimized, each experiment stained and sorted samples in pairs, pairing one healthy donor with one patient. The CDR3 has 17 amino acids, counting the end cysteine and phenylalanine. Only the CDR3 portion is preserved as DNA: 51 bases, with reading frame beginning at the first base. V has 0 bases trimmed and J has 6 bases trimmed; junction bases matching no gene number 11. Looking up the germline V gene yields CDR1 SGDLS and CDR2 YYNGEE.

The sequence joins TRBV9 to TRBJ2-4; 8 central nucleotides agree with TRBD2. The clonotype comes from a man aged 18-30 years in good health. What was sequenced was naive CD4+ T cells from blood. In light of the paper, this sample's cell subset or site label describes: true naive CD4+ T cells. The nucleotide sequence is TGTGCCAGCAGCGTAGGGTCCTCGCGGGGGGTTGGAAACATTCAGTACTTC. This translates into CASSVGSSRGVGNIQYF.